This T cell receptor beta chain is from a study of OX40 agonist ivuxolimab in advanced cancers. CDR1 is SGHNT, CDR2 YENEEA, per germline. This CDR3 region has 16 residues. J gave up 5 bases and V 5 bases, and 9 bases lay outside the gene matches. Clones were sequenced by immunoSEQ multiplex PCR, and TCRdb holds only the in-frame ones, with some missing. The sample consists of approximately 89,000 clones, 70% to 90% of them appearing once. About this clone itself: The antigen remains unidentified.

The study, taken as a whole, reports: On average, CD8+ T cells showed a greater number of expanded clones than CD4+.

This clonotype originated in an adult with an advanced solid tumor such as melanoma, head and neck, liver or kidney cancer. The gene calls are TRBV11-3 and TRBJ2-1; 10 bases line up with TRBD2. The sample was CD4+ or CD8+ T cells sorted from blood, taken in a trial of the OX40 agonist ivuxolimab. DNA for the CDR3: TGTGCCAGCAGCCCGTCGATAGCGGGGGGCCACAATGAGCAGTTCTTC. Residues: CASSPSIAGGHNEQFF.